These 21 T cell receptor beta chains came from one sample sequenced in a study of shared clonotypes between healthy human individuals (TCRdb year 2020). The library was prepared using the immunoSEQ multiplex PCR assay. In TCRdb, the immuneACCESS table is reduced to in-frame sequences with V and J assigned. These tables do not hold every clone; where another copy was compared, an unresolved V gene accounts for under half, and the others remain unexplained. Present in this sample are some 2,400,000 clones, 90% to 96% of which were seen just once. The leading ten clones occupy 0.1% to 0.15% of the sample. The material sequenced was naive CD4+ T cells sorted from blood. Reading the label with the study, this specimen's cell subset or site is: CD45RA+ positively selected. These receptors were taken from a man aged 18-30 years in good health.

The V call is TRBV13, the J call TRBJ2-5; TRBD1 or TRBD2 may be the D gene (6 bases each). This CDR3 has 17 residues. From germline, CDR1 is PRHDT and CDR2 FYEKMQ (reference sequence). Trimming pared 5 bases from V and 1 base from J, leaving 20 bases between. CDR3 sequence reads: CASSLYGGPPTQETQYF. The CDR3 nucleotides are TGTGCCAGCAGCCTTTACGGGGGCCCTCCGACCCAAGAGACCCAGTACTTC.

The chain recombines TRBV19 with TRBJ1-5; 7 nucleotides align to TRBD1. Germline V gene data show CDR1 as LNHDA and CDR2 as SQIVND (reference sequence). Trimming at V came to 2 bases and at J to 3 bases, leaving 7 bases not matched to a gene. The CDR3 consists of 16 residues. CDR3 sequence (DNA): TGTGCCAGTAGTATAAGGGGGCGCGTTGTCAATCAGCCCCAGCATTTT. It codes for CASSIRGRVVNQPQHF.

This clone was recorded only once. This sequence joins TRBV27 and TRBJ1-4; 10 bases match TRBD1. With V trimmed by 5 bases and J by 8 bases, 5 bases remained unmatched. The CDR3 extends over 14 amino acids. Germline CDR1 is MNHEY and CDR2 is SMNVEV (reference sequence). CDR3 sequence (DNA): TGTGCCAGCAGTAGGGACAGGGGAGGAGAAAAACTGTTTTTT. Its protein product is CASSRDRGGEKLFF. Full variable domain (remainder filled in from reference TRBV27 and TRBJ1-4): EAQVTQNPRYLITVTGKKLTVTCSQNMNHEYMSWYRQDPGLGLRQIYYSMNVEVTDKGDVPEGYKVSRKEKRNFPLILESPSPNQTSLYFCASSRDRGGEKLFFGSGTQLSVL.

The chain uses TRBV7-9 and TRBJ2-7; 7 bases align to TRBD2. The germline V gene has CDR1 SEHNR and CDR2 FQNEAQ (reference sequence). Germline trimming cut 10 bases from V and 2 bases from J; bases unmatched to any gene: 8. This CDR3 has 13 amino acids. The CDR3 here is CATRASGTYEQYF. In DNA form, the CDR3 reads TGTGCCACCCGAGCTAGCGGAACCTACGAGCAGTACTTC.

The chain employs TRBV30 and TRBJ1-4; D gene unclear. This CDR3 spans 13 amino acids. CDR1 GTSNPN and CDR2 SVGIG come from the germline V gene (reference sequence). Trimming left V 5 bases short and J 7 bases short, with 14 bases between. The CDR3 loop is CAWDWARGEKLFF. In DNA, the CDR3 is TGTGCCTGGGATTGGGCCAGAGGTGAAAAACTGTTTTTT.

This clone has only a few counts. J is TRBJ1-5 and V is TRBV2, with 9 bases identical to TRBD1. V shed 6 bases and J 4 bases; nucleotides not matched to a gene: 7. The length of the CDR3 is 15 residues. Looked up from germline, CDR1 is SNHLY and CDR2 is FYNNEI. For the CDR3, the DNA is TGTGCCAGCAGGGCATGGACAGGGGATAATCAGCCCCAGCATTTT. This translates into CASRAWTGDNQPQHF.

The chain couples TRBV4-1 to TRBJ1-3; D gene uncertain. With 0 bases removed from V and 1 base from J, the gap between germline ends came to 10 bases. CDR1 is MGHRA and CDR2 is YSYEKL in the germline V gene. The CDR3 totals 16 residues. The chain's CDR3 is CASSQDSTRSGNTIYF. In DNA form, the CDR3 reads TGCGCCAGCAGCCAAGATTCAACGAGGTCTGGAAACACCATATATTTT.

The rearrangement uses TRBV6-1 and TRBJ1-2, with TRBD1 as a possible D gene (6 bases). V lost 4 bases and J lost 5, with 14 bases in between. Germline V gene data show CDR1 as MNHNS and CDR2 as SASEGT. The CDR3 is 14 residues long. CDR3 region: CASSGGGRGYGYTF. CDR3 coding DNA: TGTGCCAGCAGTGGGGGGGGCAGGGGATATGGCTACACCTTC.

With respect to this clone: Other DNA sequences in this sample translate to the same CDR3. The gene calls are TRBV7-6 and TRBJ2-7; the D is unclear. Germline V gene sequence: CDR1 SGHVS, CDR2 FNYEAQ. The CDR3 spans 13 residues. Trimming shortened V by 2 bases and J by 2 bases, and 7 bases separated the two germline ends. CDR3 nucleotides: TGTGCCAGCAGCTTAACCGCCACCTACGAGCAGTACTTC. As protein: CASSLTATYEQYF.

The rearrangement uses TRBV5-1 and TRBJ2-3; D unclear. CDR1 and CDR2 from the germline V gene are SGHRS and YFSETQ. V was trimmed by 2 bases and J by 3 bases, leaving 10 bases between them. CDR3 length: 14 residues. In nucleotides, the CDR3 is TGCGCCAGCAGCTTTGGTGAGGCGACAGATACGCAGTATTTT. Translating gives CASSFGEATDTQYF.

The chain is built from TRBV5-1 and TRBJ1-4; 10 nucleotides line up with TRBD1. Germline-derived CDR1 and CDR2 are SGHRS and YFSETQ. With V trimmed by 4 bases and J by 7 bases, 7 bases remained unmatched. This CDR3 spans 15 amino acids. CDR3 sequence: CASSGGQGEGEKLFF. CDR3 DNA sequence: TGCGCCAGCAGCGGCGGACAGGGGGAAGGTGAAAAACTGTTTTTT.

The J gene is TRBJ2-3, the V gene TRBV9, with D possibly being TRBD2 (6 bases). This CDR3 region has 16 residues. The V end lost 2 bases, the J end lost 3 bases, and 16 bases lay between the germline ends. Per the germline V gene, CDR1 is SGDLS and CDR2 is YYNGEE. The CDR3 is CASSVTTGALTDTQYF. CDR3 bases: TGTGCCAGCAGCGTGACGACGGGAGCGCTAACAGATACGCAGTATTTT.

This clone was recorded only once. The chain uses TRBV18 and TRBJ2-2, with D possibly TRBD2 on 5 matching bases. V was cut by 3 bases and J by 5 bases, with 13 bases left in between. The CDR3 is 15 amino acids. Germline V gene data show CDR1 as KGHSH and CDR2 as LQKENI. CDR3 coding DNA: TGTGCCAGCTCACCGCTGAGTGGCGGGACCGGGGAGCTGTTTTTT. Protein product: CASSPLSGGTGELFF.

The rearrangement uses TRBV19 and TRBJ1-5; D might be TRBD1 (6 bases). CDR3 length: 15 residues. Per the germline V gene, CDR1 is LNHDA and CDR2 is SQIVND (reference sequence). The ends were cut back, 7 bases at V and 2 bases at J, with 15 bases in the middle. The CDR3 sequence: CASILVAGGNQPQHF. The CDR3 nucleotides read TGTGCCAGTATCCTGGTAGCAGGGGGCAATCAGCCCCAGCATTTT.

The chain carries TRBV2 and TRBJ1-3, with unresolved D. The CDR3 consists of 13 residues. CDR1 is SNHLY, CDR2 FYNNEI, per germline. Trimming took 2 bases from V and 2 from J, leaving 4 bases between them. The chain's CDR3 is CASSERTGNTIYF. The CDR3, as DNA: TGTGCCAGCAGTGAACGTACTGGAAACACCATATATTTT. Full variable domain (missing parts from reference TRBV2 and TRBJ1-3): EPEVTQTPSHQVTQMGQEVILRCVPISNHLYFYWYRQILGQKVEFLVSFYNNEISEKSEIFDDQFSVERPDGSNFTLKIRSTKLEDSAMYFCASSERTGNTIYFGEGSWLTVV.

V and J are TRBV6-5 and TRBJ1-1; 11 bases line up with TRBD1. In germline, CDR1 is MNHEY, CDR2 SVGAGI. Germline trimming cut 6 bases from V and 7 bases from J; bases unmatched to any gene: 1. There are 12 residues in the CDR3. The CDR3 loop is CASRGQGVEAFF. The CDR3 DNA sequence: TGTGCCAGCAGGGGACAGGGGGTTGAAGCTTTCTTT.

J is TRBJ2-7 and V is TRBV6-6; D assignment may be TRBD1 or TRBD2 (5 bases each). CDR3 length: 13 residues. The V gene lost 7 bases and the J gene lost 7 bases, with 17 bases spanning the gap. Germline CDR1 and CDR2: MNHNY and SVGAGI (reference sequence). The CDR3 coding sequence is TGTGCCAGCAAGGGACGTCAAACGGAGGAGCAGTACTTC. Its protein product is CASKGRQTEEQYF.

V is TRBV5-6 and J is TRBJ1-1; the match to TRBD1 covers 7 bases. CDR1 is SGHDT and CDR2 is YYEEEE in the germline V gene. The CDR3 covers 16 residues. The ends lost 2 bases at V and 4 bases at J; junction bases unmatched: 11. For the CDR3, the DNA is TGTGCCAGCAGCTTAGGAGGGGGCAGGGTTGGCACTGAAGCTTTCTTT. Translated, it gives CASSLGGGRVGTEAFF.

The chain is built from TRBV4-3 and TRBJ1-6; D is unclear. This CDR3 spans 15 amino acids. Deletions cut 1 base from V and 9 bases from J, with 13 bases between. Looked up from germline, CDR1 is LGHNA and CDR2 is YSLEER. The CDR3 region is CASSQVVLGGSPLHF. Written as DNA, the CDR3 is TGCGCCAGCAGCCAAGTAGTACTCGGCGGTTCACCCCTCCACTTT.

The V and J genes are TRBV11-2 and TRBJ2-3; D possibly corresponds to TRBD2 (6 bases). The CDR3 length is 14 residues. V lost 5 bases, J lost 5 bases, and 14 bases lay in between. CDR1 and CDR2 from the germline V gene are SGHAT and FQNNGV. This CDR3 reads CASSQTGAVDTQYF. The CDR3 DNA sequence: TGTGCCAGCAGCCAAACGGGAGCGGTAGATACGCAGTATTTT.

V gene TRBV4-1 combines with J gene TRBJ2-5; tentatively, D is TRBD2 (7 bases). Germline CDR1 and CDR2: MGHRA and YSYEKL. V dropped 4 bases and J dropped 5 bases, with 17 bases sitting between them. The CDR3 spans 15 residues. The CDR3 region has the DNA TGCGCCAGCAGCCTTGTACAGGGAGGGAGGGAGACCCAGTACTTC. Protein sequence: CASSLVQGGRETQYF.